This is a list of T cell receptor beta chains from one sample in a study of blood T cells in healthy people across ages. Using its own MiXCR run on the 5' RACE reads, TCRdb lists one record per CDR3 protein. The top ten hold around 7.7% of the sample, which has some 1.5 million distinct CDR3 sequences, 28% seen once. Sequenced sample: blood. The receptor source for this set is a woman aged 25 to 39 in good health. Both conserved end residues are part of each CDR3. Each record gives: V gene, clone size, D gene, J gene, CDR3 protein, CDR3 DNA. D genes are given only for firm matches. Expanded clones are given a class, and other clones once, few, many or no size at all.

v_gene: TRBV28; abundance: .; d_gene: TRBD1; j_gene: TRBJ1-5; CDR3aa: CASSLSGQDLVQPQHF; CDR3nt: TGTGCCAGCAGTTTAAGCGGACAGGATTTGGTTCAGCCCCAGCATTTT
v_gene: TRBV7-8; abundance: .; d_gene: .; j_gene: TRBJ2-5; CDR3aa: CASSGYGETQYF; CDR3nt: TGTGCCAGCAGCGGGTACGGGGAGACCCAGTACTTC
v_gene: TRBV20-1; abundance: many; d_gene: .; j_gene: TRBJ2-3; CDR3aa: CSAPPQSTDTQYF; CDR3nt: TGCAGTGCCCCTCCCCAGAGCACAGATACGCAGTATTTT
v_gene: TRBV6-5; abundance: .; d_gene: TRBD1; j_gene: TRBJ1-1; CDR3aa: CASSRTGAFLTEAFF; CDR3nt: TGTGCCAGCAGTCGGACAGGGGCCTTTCTCACTGAAGCTTTCTTT
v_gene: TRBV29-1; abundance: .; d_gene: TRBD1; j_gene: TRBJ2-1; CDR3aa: CSVEDRANNEQFF; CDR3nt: TGCAGTGTTGAGGACAGGGCAAACAATGAGCAGTTCTTC
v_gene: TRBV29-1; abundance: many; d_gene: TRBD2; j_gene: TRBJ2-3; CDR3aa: CSGNPLAGFTDTQYF; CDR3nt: TGCAGCGGTAACCCACTAGCGGGGTTCACAGATACGCAGTATTTT
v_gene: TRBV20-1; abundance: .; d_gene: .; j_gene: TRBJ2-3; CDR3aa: CSGEGGAVDTQYF; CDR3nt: TGCAGTGGGGAGGGGGGGGCCGTGGATACGCAGTATTTT
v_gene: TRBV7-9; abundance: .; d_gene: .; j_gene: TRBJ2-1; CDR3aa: CASSLNGLLEQFF; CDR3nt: TGTGCCAGCAGCTTAAACGGTCTACTCGAGCAGTTCTTC
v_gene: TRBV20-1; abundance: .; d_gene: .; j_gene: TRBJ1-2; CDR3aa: CSARFEAYGYTF; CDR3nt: TGCAGTGCTAGATTTGAGGCCTATGGCTACACCTTC
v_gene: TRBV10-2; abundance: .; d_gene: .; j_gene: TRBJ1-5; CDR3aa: CANSGGEAQPQHF; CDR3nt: TGCGCCAACAGTGGAGGGGAGGCTCAGCCCCAGCATTTT
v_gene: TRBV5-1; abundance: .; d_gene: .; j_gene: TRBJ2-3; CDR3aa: CASSLASEFPQYF; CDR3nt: TGCGCCAGCAGCTTGGCGAGCGAGTTTCCGCAGTATTTT
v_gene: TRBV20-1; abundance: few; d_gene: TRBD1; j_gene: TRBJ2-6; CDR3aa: CSARQGALGANVLTF; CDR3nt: TGCAGTGCAAGACAGGGGGCGCTTGGGGCCAACGTCCTGACTTTC
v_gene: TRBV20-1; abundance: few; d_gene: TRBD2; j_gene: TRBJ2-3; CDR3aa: CSASRPGLGGADTQYF; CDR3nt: TGCAGTGCTAGTAGGCCGGGACTAGGGGGAGCAGATACGCAGTATTTT
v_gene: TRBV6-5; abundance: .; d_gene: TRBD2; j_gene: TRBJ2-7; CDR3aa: CASSRTSGRGSYEQYF; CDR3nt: TGTGCCAGCAGTCGGACTAGCGGGAGGGGAAGCTACGAGCAGTACTTC
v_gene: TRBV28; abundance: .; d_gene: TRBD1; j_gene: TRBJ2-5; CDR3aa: CASSSPCRDRVGTQYF; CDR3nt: TGTGCCAGCAGTTCTCCCTGCCGAGACAGGGTTGGGACCCAGTACTTC
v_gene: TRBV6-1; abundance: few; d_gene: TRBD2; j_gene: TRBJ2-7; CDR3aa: CVSKEGGSFYEQYF; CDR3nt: TGTGTCAGCAAGGAGGGCGGGAGTTTCTACGAGCAGTACTTC
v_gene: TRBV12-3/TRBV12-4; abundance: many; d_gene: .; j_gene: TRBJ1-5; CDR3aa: CASRRTSSYSNQPQHF; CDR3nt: TGTGCCAGCAGGAGAACCAGCAGTTATAGCAATCAGCCCCAGCATTTT
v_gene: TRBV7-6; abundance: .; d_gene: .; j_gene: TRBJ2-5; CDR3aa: CASSLAERETQYF; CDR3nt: TGTGCCAGCAGCTTAGCGGAGAGGGAGACCCAGTACTTC
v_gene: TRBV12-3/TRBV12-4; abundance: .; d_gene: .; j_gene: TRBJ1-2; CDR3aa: CASTSGRGFNYGYTF; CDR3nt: TGTGCCAGCACTTCGGGCAGGGGATTTAACTATGGCTACACCTTC
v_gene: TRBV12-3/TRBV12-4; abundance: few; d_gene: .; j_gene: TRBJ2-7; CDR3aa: CASSLLEGGEQYF; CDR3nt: TGTGCCAGCAGTTTATTGGAGGGTGGCGAGCAGTACTTC
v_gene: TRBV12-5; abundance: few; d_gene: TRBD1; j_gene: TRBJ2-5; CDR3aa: CASGLTTDRLYQETQYF; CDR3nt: TGTGCTAGTGGTTTGACTACGGACAGGCTCTACCAAGAGACCCAGTACTTC
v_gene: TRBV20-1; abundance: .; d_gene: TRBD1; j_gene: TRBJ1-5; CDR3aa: CSAQQGAVDQPQHF; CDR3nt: TGCAGTGCGCAACAGGGGGCGGTGGATCAGCCCCAGCATTTT
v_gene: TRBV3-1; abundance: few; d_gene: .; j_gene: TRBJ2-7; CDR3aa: CASSQLASDEQYF; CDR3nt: TGTGCCAGCAGCCAACTAGCAAGCGACGAGCAGTACTTC
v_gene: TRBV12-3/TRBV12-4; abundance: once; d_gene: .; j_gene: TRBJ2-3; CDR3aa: CASSPRLYETDTQYF; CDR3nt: TGTGCCAGCAGTCCCCGTCTCTACGAAACAGATACGCAGTATTTT
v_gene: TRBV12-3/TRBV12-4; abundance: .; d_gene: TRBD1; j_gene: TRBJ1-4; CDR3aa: CASSRDRSGEKLFF; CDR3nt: TGTGCCAGCAGCCGGGACAGGTCGGGGGAAAAACTGTTTTTT
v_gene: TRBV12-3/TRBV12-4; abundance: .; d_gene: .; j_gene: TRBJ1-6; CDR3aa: CASSLTVVMPLHF; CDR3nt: TGTGCCAGCAGTTTAACGGTCGTTATGCCCCTCCACTTT
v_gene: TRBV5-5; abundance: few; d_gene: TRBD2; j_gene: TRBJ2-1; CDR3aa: CASSLDAGGAEQFF; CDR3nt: TGTGCCAGCAGCTTGGATGCGGGGGGGGCTGAGCAGTTCTTC
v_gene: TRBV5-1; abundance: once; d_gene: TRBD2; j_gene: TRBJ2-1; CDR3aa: CAISGPGGVCYEQFF; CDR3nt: TGCGCCATCAGCGGACCGGGAGGTGTTTGCTATGAGCAGTTCTTC
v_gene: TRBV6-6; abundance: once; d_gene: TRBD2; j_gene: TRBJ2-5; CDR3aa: CASSPPLAGGRNEQYF; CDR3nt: TGTGCCAGCAGCCCACCGCTAGCGGGGGGCCGGAATGAGCAGTACTTC
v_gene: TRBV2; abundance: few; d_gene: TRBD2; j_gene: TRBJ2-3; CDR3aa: CASRRTSGIGADTQYF; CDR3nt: TGTGCCAGCAGGCGGACTAGCGGGATTGGCGCAGATACGCAGTATTTT
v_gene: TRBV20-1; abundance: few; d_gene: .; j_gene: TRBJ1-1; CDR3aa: CSAPQVARNTEAFF; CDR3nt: TGCAGTGCTCCACAGGTGGCTAGGAACACTGAAGCTTTCTTT
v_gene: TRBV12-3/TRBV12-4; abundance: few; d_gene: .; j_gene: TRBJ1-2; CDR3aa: CASSLALANYGYTF; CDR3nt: TGTGCCAGCAGTTTGGCATTAGCTAACTATGGCTACACCTTC
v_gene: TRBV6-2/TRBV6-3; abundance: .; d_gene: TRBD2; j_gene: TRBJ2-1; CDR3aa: CASSYGGLAGEGSYNEQFF; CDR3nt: TGTGCCAGCAGTTACGGGGGACTAGCGGGAGAGGGCTCCTACAATGAGCAGTTCTTC
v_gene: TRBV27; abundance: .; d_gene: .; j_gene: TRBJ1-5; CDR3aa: CASSEGFGADQPQHF; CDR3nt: TGTGCCAGCAGTGAGGGATTCGGGGCCGATCAGCCCCAGCATTTT
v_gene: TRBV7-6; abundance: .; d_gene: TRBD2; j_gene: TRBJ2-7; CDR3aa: CASSLGGTSGSYNEQYF; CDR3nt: TGTGCCAGCAGCTTAGGAGGGACTAGCGGGAGCTACAATGAGCAGTACTTC
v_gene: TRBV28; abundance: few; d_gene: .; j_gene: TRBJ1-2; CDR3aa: CASSYGGAGGYTF; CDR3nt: TGTGCCAGCAGTTATGGGGGCGCAGGGGGCTACACCTTC
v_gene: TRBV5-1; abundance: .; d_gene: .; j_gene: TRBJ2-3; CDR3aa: CASSFVKVSGTDTQYF; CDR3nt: TGCGCCAGCAGCTTCGTGAAAGTTTCGGGCACAGATACGCAGTATTTT
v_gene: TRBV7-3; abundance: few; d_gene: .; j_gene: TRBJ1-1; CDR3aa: CASSLVQGGEAFF; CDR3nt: TGTGCCAGCAGCTTAGTTCAGGGTGGTGAAGCTTTCTTT
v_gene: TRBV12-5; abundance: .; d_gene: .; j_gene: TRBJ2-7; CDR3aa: CASGMVLGREQYF; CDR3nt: TGTGCTAGTGGTATGGTACTTGGAAGAGAGCAGTACTTC
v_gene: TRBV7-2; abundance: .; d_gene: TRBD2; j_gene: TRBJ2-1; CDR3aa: CASSPGTSGRTTSGNEQFF; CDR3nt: TGTGCCAGCAGTCCCGGGACTAGCGGGAGGACCACATCAGGGAATGAGCAGTTCTTC
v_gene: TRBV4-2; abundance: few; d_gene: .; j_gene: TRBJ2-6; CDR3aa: CASSQVVDSLANVLTF; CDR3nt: TGTGCCAGCAGCCAAGTGGTGGACAGCCTGGCCAACGTCCTGACTTTC
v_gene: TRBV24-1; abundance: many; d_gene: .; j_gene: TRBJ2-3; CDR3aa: CATSCPQGRPDTQYF; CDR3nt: TGTGCCACCAGCTGCCCCCAAGGGAGACCAGATACGCAGTATTTT
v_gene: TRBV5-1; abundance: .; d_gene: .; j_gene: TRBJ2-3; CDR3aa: CASRWGQLGADTQYF; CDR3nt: TGCGCCAGCAGATGGGGCCAGCTTGGGGCAGATACGCAGTATTTT
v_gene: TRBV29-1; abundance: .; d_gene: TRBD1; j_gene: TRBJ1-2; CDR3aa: CSVSQGAGGYTF; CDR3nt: TGCAGCGTTTCCCAGGGGGCGGGTGGCTACACCTTC
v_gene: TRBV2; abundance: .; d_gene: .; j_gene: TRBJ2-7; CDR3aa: CASGRLEGPLNYEQYF; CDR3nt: TGTGCCAGCGGTAGGCTGGAGGGTCCTCTGAACTACGAGCAGTACTTC
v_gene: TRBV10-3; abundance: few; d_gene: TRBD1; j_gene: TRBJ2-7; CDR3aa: CAISPGQGLSGYEQYF; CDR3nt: TGTGCCATCAGTCCGGGACAGGGACTCAGTGGGTACGAGCAGTACTTC
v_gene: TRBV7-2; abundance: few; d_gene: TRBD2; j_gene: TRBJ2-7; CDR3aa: CASSLGLAGGQSEQYF; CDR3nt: TGTGCCAGCAGCCTCGGACTAGCGGGGGGGCAGTCCGAGCAGTACTTC
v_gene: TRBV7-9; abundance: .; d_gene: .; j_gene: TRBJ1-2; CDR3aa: CASSLGEGPRGGGYTF; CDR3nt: TGTGCCAGCAGCTTAGGCGAGGGCCCGCGGGGAGGTGGCTACACCTTC